This T cell receptor (beta chain) was retrieved from a study of cytomegalovirus exposure and HLA in healthy donors. This clone was seen more than once but under ten times. The CDR3 is 14 amino acids. Germline values: CDR1 LNHDA, CDR2 SQIVND (reference sequence). V lost 6 bases, J lost 5 bases, and 6 bases stayed unmatched. PCR primers comprised 60 Vbeta and 13 Jbeta primers. Here immunoSEQ multiplex PCR was the method, and the copy in TCRdb shows in-frame clones only, minus some. The table has 140,000 to 150,000 clones, 75% to 80% seen once. Sequenced material: PBMCs. The chain has TRBV19 and TRBJ2-3; 9 bases are shared with TRBD1. This receptor was obtained from a woman between 18 and 29 years old in good health and CMV-seropositive. CDR3 nucleotide sequence: TGTGCCAGTAGCCGGGACAGGGCAATAGATACGCAGTATTTT. It specifies CASSRDRAIDTQYF.